The 17 T cell receptor beta chains listed next were all sequenced from one sample in a study of blood T cell repertoires in COVID-19 (dated by TCRdb to the early 2020s). Libraries were prepared through the immunoSEQ multiplex PCR assay. In TCRdb, the immuneACCESS table is reduced to in-frame sequences with V and J assigned. These tables do not hold every clone; where another copy was compared, an unresolved V gene accounts for under half, and the others remain unexplained. Within this sample are approximately 100,000 clones, with roughly 87% of them counted one time only. Less than 7.5% of the sample belongs to the ten largest clones. Material for sequencing was peripheral blood. The receptors come from a woman in her sixties or seventies with acute or convalescent COVID-19.

This chain uses TRBV5-4 with TRBJ1-1; TRBD1 matches at 8 bases. Germline V gene sequence: CDR1 SGHNT, CDR2 YYREEE (reference sequence). This CDR3 spans 13 amino acids. The J segment lost 8 bases and the V segment lost 4 bases, leaving 7 bases of the junction unmatched. The CDR3 loop reads CASSVGTGWEAFF. CDR3 nucleotide sequence: TGTGCCAGCAGCGTTGGGACAGGATGGGAAGCTTTCTTT.

This clone was recorded once. The V call is TRBV13, the J call TRBJ2-2, with 9 nucleotides matching TRBD2. V dropped 6 bases and J dropped 2; count of bases not matched to a gene: 13. CDR1 is PRHDT, CDR2 FYEKMQ, per germline (reference sequence). This CDR3 has 18 amino acids. CDR3 sequence (DNA): TGTGCCAGCAGTCCTAGTTACCGACTAGCGGTTAACACCGGGGAGCTGTTTTTT. The encoded protein is CASSPSYRLAVNTGELFF.

This clone is a singleton in its sample. The chain couples TRBV27 to TRBJ2-2, with D hard to call. The CDR3 covers 15 residues. Trimming cost V 3 bases and J 1 base, with 9 bases left between them. Germline CDR1 is MNHEY and CDR2 is SMNVEV (reference sequence). The chain's CDR3 is CASSFRQVNTGELFF. CDR3 DNA: TGTGCCAGCAGTTTTCGGCAGGTGAACACCGGGGAGCTGTTTTTT.

V is TRBV2 and J is TRBJ1-5, with D possibly TRBD1 on 5 matching bases. Per the germline V gene, CDR1 is SNHLY and CDR2 is FYNNEI. V lost 3 bases, J lost 1 base, and 13 bases lay in between. This CDR3 has 16 residues. As DNA, the CDR3 is TGTGCCAGCAGTGATGGTGGGGGGATCAGCAATCAGCCCCAGCATTTT. This encodes CASSDGGGISNQPQHF.

V gene TRBV29-1 combines with J gene TRBJ2-7, with D uncertain. Trimming stripped 4 bases from V and 0 bases from J, with 4 bases between. This CDR3 has 11 amino acids. Germline V gene sequence: CDR1 SQVTM, CDR2 ANQGSEA. The DNA for the CDR3 is TGCAGCGTTGTCAGCTCCTACGAGCAGTACTTC. Encoded protein: CSVVSSYEQYF.

This clone was seen once. The chain combines TRBV21-1 with TRBJ2-7; the D call of TRBD1 is as the table states it, not checked on the DNA. TRBV21-1 is a documented pseudogene. This CDR3 comprises 20 residues. Here the CDR3 DNA reads TGTGCCAGCAGCAAAGGCTCAAGGGGGACAGGGTACCCCATGACCTACGAGCAGTACGTC. As protein: CASSKGSRGTGYPMTYEQYV.

This clone came up a few times. The genes are TRBV11-2 and TRBJ2-3; 7 nucleotides agree with TRBD1. Germline lookup yields CDR1 SGHAT and CDR2 FQNNGV. The CDR3 is made up of 13 amino acids. J was trimmed by 4 bases and V by 5 bases; bases with no gene match: 3. The CDR3 loop is CASSLDRPDTQYF. CDR3 coding DNA: TGTGCCAGCAGCCTGGACAGGCCAGATACGCAGTATTTT. The variable domain in full, with the rest retrieved from reference TRBV11-2 and TRBJ2-3, is EAGVAQSPRYKIIEKRQSVAFWCNPISGHATLYWYQQILGQGPKLLIQFQNNGVVDDSQLPKDRFSAERLKGVDSTLKIQPAKLEDSAVYLCASSLDRPDTQYFGPGTRLTVL.

The chain joins TRBV11-1 to TRBJ2-7; D gene uncertain. CDR1 and CDR2 (germline): SGHAT, FQDESV (reference sequence). V was pared by 1 base and J by 2 bases, with 12 bases between. The CDR3 is 15 amino acids. The CDR3 DNA is TGTGCCAGCAGCTTAGGTGCAGGCCGGACCTACGAGCAGTACTTC. Protein product: CASSLGAGRTYEQYF.

This clone was picked up a small number of times. The chain employs TRBV13 and TRBJ1-1, with D unclear. The V and J ends lost 5 bases and 5 bases respectively, with 18 bases between them. The germline CDR1 and CDR2 sequences are PRHDT and FYEKMQ (reference sequence). The CDR3 length is 15 residues. The CDR3 DNA is TGTGCCAGCAGCACCCGGGGAGATGGTTGGACTGAAGCTTTCTTT. Amino acid sequence: CASSTRGDGWTEAFF.

This sequence joins TRBV21-1 and TRBJ2-1; the D call TRBD1 from the table was never checked on the DNA. TRBV21-1 constitutes a pseudogene. The CDR3 consists of 16 residues. The CDR3 reads CASSKGRQGIWNEQFF. CDR3 in DNA: TGTGCCAGCAGCAAAGGGAGACAGGGGATCTGGAATGAGCAGTTCTTC.

This chain connects TRBV6-1 to TRBJ2-3, with 7 bases aligning to TRBD2. V dropped 0 bases and J dropped 6; count of bases not matched to a gene: 3. Per the germline V gene, CDR1 is MNHNS and CDR2 is SASEGT. CDR3 size: 14 residues. CDR3 sequence (DNA): TGTGCCAGCAGTGAAGCGGGAGGGGTGGATACGCAGTATTTT. Encoded protein: CASSEAGGVDTQYF.

This chain links TRBV5-1 with TRBJ2-5; TRBD2 is a possible D gene (6 bases). The V end lost 3 bases, the J end lost 2 bases, and 17 bases lay between the germline ends. This CDR3 contains 16 residues. CDR1 and CDR2 from the germline V gene are SGHRS and YFSETQ. The CDR3 reads CASSSPTRGPQETQYF. The CDR3, as DNA: TGCGCCAGCAGCTCTCCCACGCGGGGTCCGCAAGAGACCCAGTACTTC. Full variable domain (rest looked up from reference TRBV5-1 and TRBJ2-5): KAGVTQTPRYLIKTRGQQVTLSCSPISGHRSVSWYQQTPGQGLQFLFEYFSETQRNKGNFPGRFSGRQFSNSRSEMNVSTLELGDSALYLCASSSPTRGPQETQYFGPGTRLLVL.

The rearrangement uses TRBV7-2 and TRBJ2-1; the D gene is possibly TRBD2 (6 bases). V was pared by 4 bases and J by 5 bases, with 12 bases between. This CDR3 is built from 14 residues. The germline CDR1 and CDR2 sequences are SGHTA and FQGNSA. CDR3 sequence: CASSSGLPNNEQFF. CDR3 in DNA: TGTGCCAGCAGCTCGGGACTGCCGAACAATGAGCAGTTCTTC. The complete variable domain, with remaining parts taken from reference TRBV7-2 and TRBJ2-1, reads GAGVSQSPSNKVTEKGKDVELRCDPISGHTALYWYRQSLGQGLEFLIYFQGNSAPDKSGLPSDRFSAERTGGSVSTLTIQRTQQEDSAVYLCASSSGLPNNEQFFGPGTRLTVL.

This clone was counted only a few times. The genes are TRBV3-1 (or the pseudogene TRBV3-2) and TRBJ1-1; 8 bases map to TRBD1. With V trimmed by 2 bases and J by 2 bases, 7 bases remained unmatched. CDR1 is LGHDT, CDR2 YNNKEL, per germline (reference sequence). The CDR3 is made up of 16 amino acids. The CDR3, as DNA: TGTGCCAGCAGCCAAATGTCCGGGACAGGCAACACTGAAGCTTTCTTT. Translating gives CASSQMSGTGNTEAFF.

The chain links TRBV3-1 (or the pseudogene TRBV3-2) to TRBJ1-2, with D unresolved. This CDR3 is built from 14 residues. The V gene lost 5 bases and the J gene lost 7 bases, with 17 bases spanning the gap. Germline V gives CDR1 LGHDT, CDR2 YNNKEL (reference sequence). Here the CDR3 reads CASSRLAGSGGYTF. The CDR3 DNA sequence: TGTGCCAGCAGCAGGTTAGCGGGGTCGGGTGGCTACACCTTC.

The gene calls are TRBV18 and TRBJ1-2, with TRBD1 identical over 10 bases. Germline V gene sequence: CDR1 KGHSH, CDR2 LQKENI. The J segment lost 2 bases and the V segment lost 0 bases, leaving 6 bases of the junction unmatched. This CDR3 has 17 residues. The CDR3 DNA reads TGTGCCAGCTCACCACCGGGGACAGGGGCATCGAACTATGGCTACACCTTC. It is translated as CASSPPGTGASNYGYTF.

Here the CDR3 reads CASSQATQNTEAFF. CDR3 in DNA: TGTGCCAGCAGCCAGGCCACACAGAACACTGAAGCTTTCTTT. V is TRBV7-9 and J is TRBJ1-1; no firm D call. Germline V lookup: CDR1 SEHNR, CDR2 FQNEAQ (reference sequence). Deletions cut 5 bases from V and 1 base from J, with 11 bases between. The CDR3 sequence is 14 residues long.